This TCR beta chain was observed in a study of blood T cell repertoires in COVID-19 (dated by TCRdb to 2019 to 2021). Regarding the study in general: Samples from collaborators originated in the United States, Italy and Spain and spanned both the acute and convalescent phases of COVID-19. The material from the prospective study consisted of cDNA or gDNA derived from T cells, B-cell-depleted T cells, or PBMCs. Deeply sampled blood TCRbeta repertoires from subjects exposed to, actively infected with, or recovered from COVID-19 were included in the dataset. The repertoires were released in a freely available public database intended as a resource for research on the immune response to SARS-CoV-2. The samples were drawn from two sources: the first 160 participants of the ongoing ImmuneRACE study, and over 950 subjects contributed by 6 global collaborators. The sample metadata nearly always contained a de-identified subject ID, COVID-19 status, age in years and sex. Where available, HLA class I and class II types were taken from metadata supplied by the sample provider and were not determined by assay-based typing.

Spanning cysteine to phenylalanine, the CDR3 consists of 12 amino acids. The entry retains the CDR3 DNA only, 36 bases that are in frame from base 1. CDR1 and CDR2, per the germline V gene, are SNHLY and FYNNEI. Trimming at the junction amounts to 6 bases on V and 4 bases on J, and the germline ends lie 8 bases apart. The paper as a whole reports these results and caveats: The quantity of clinical and demographic metadata differed by source and by participant and was supplied without curation.

Participants in the prospective study were aged roughly 18 to 100 years, lived in approximately 26 United States geographic areas, and enrolled through a virtual design. To assign participants to cohorts, the prospective study relied on clinical history that participants themselves reported in a screening survey and a study questionnaire. Exposed participants had been in contact, within 2 weeks of entering the study, with a person who had a PCR-confirmed or clinician-diagnosed case of COVID-19. In the prospective study, mobile phlebotomists collected whole blood, serum and a nasopharyngeal or oropharyngeal swab from each participant. Prospective study participants could optionally give additional blood draws and questionnaires over a roughly 2-month period. Prospective study blood samples were shipped either frozen or at room temperature before DNA extraction. The immunoSEQ Assay, a bias-controlled multiplex PCR, was used to amplify TCRbeta CDR3 regions from genomic DNA. Per the source publication's procedure: Nucleated cell counts per sample were estimated from amplification of reference gene primers within the assay. To quantify the absolute abundance of each unique TCRbeta CDR3 rearrangement, sequence reads were collapsed and filtered. For each sample, productive Simpson clonality was calculated as the square root of Simpson's diversity index over productive rearrangements. Held by TCRdb, this immuneACCESS table contains in-frame sequences only and omits some clones. Under half of the omission traces to an unresolved V gene where checked; the cause of the rest is unknown. That table is the source of V, J and clone size, and D and trimming were worked out from the DNA. A total of about 300,000 clones appear in this sample, 89% of them only once. The ten largest make up roughly 2.9% of the sample.

On this clone: Its antigen has not been determined. Within one base of it there is no much larger clone, and no base qualities were kept.

The sample consisted of PBMCs or T cells enriched from blood (not recorded which). This receptor chain uses TRBV2 and TRBJ2-3; a weak D assignment points to TRBD1 (6 bases agree). This TCR derives from a woman aged 45-60 years who had been exposed to COVID-19. The DNA sequence follows: TGTGCCAGCAGGACAGGAGCAGATACGCAGTATTTT. Translated, it gives CASRTGADTQYF.